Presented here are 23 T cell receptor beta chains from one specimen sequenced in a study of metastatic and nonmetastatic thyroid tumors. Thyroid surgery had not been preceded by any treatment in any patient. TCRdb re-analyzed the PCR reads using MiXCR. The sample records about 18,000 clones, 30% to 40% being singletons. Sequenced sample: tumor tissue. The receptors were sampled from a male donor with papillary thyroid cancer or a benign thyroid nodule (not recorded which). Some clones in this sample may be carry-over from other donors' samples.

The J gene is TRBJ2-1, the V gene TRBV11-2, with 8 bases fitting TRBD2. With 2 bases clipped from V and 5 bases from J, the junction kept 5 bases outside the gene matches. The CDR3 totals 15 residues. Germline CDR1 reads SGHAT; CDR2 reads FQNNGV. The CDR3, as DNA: TGTGCCAGCAGCTTATTAACTAGCGGAAACAATGAGCAGTTCTTC. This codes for CASSLLTSGNNEQFF.

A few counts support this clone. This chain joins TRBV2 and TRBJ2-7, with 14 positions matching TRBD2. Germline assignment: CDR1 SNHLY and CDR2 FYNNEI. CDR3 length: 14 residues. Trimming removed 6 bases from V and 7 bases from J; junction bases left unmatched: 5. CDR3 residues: CASRGTSGSREQYF. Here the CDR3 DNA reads TGTGCCAGCAGGGGGACTAGCGGGAGCCGGGAGCAGTACTTC.

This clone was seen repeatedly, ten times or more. CDR3 residues: CSALSGFRADTEAFF. Here the CDR3 DNA reads TGCAGTGCCCTCTCGGGGTTCAGGGCAGACACTGAAGCTTTCTTT. The chain employs TRBV20-1 and TRBJ1-1, with D perhaps matching TRBD1 (5 bases). V lost 6 bases and J lost 3, with 20 bases in between. Per germline, CDR1 DFQATT and CDR2 SNEGSKA (reference sequence). The CDR3 runs to 15 residues.

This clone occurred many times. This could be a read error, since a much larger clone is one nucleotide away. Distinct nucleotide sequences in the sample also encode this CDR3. The CDR3 DNA reads as TGTGTCAGCAGCTTAGAGACTAGGGCCGAGCAGTACTTC. Its protein is CVSSLETRAEQYF. This chain links TRBV7-2 with TRBJ2-7; possibly TRBD2 for D (6 bases). CDR3 length: 13 amino acids. The germline gives CDR1 SGHTA, CDR2 FQGNSA.

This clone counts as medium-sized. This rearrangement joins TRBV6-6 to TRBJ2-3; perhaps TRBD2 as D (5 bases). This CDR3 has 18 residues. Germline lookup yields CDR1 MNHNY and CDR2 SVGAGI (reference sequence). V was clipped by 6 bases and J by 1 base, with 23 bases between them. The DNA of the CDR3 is TGTGCCAGCAGCCGGACTGAAACCCTCACCTGGGGCACAGATACGCAGTATTTT. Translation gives CASSRTETLTWGTDTQYF.

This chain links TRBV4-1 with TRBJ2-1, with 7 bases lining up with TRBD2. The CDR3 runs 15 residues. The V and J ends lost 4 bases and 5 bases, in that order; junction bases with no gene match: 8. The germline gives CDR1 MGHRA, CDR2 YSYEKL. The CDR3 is CASSRDPTSDNEQFF. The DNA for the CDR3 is TGCGCCAGCAGCCGAGACCCAACTAGCGACAATGAGCAGTTCTTC.

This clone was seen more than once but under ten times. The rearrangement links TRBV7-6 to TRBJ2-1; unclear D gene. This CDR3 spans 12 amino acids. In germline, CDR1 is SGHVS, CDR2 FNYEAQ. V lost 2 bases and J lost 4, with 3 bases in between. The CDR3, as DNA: TGTGCCAGCAGCTTAATGTACAATGAGCAGTTCTTC. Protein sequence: CASSLMYNEQFF.

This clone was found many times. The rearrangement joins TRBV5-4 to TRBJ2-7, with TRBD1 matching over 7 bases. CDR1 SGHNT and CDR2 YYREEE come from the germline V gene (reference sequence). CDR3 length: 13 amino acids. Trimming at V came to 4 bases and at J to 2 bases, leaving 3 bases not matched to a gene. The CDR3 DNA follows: TGTGCCAGCAGCCGGGACAGCGCCTACGAGCAGTACTTC. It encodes CASSRDSAYEQYF.

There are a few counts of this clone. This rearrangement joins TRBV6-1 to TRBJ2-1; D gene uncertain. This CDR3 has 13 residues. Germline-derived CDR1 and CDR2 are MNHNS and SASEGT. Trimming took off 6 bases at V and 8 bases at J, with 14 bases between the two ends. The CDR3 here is CASSPQARDEQFF. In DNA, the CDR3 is TGTGCCAGCAGCCCTCAAGCAAGGGATGAGCAGTTCTTC.

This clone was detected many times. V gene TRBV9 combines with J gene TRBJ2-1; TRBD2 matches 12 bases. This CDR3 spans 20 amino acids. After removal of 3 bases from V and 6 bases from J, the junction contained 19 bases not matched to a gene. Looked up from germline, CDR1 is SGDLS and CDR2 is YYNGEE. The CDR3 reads CASSATESYGLAGGGNEQFF. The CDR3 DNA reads TGTGCCAGCAGCGCAACGGAGTCTTACGGTCTAGCGGGAGGGGGCAATGAGCAGTTCTTC.

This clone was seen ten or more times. This chain's CDR3 is CASSPLAGYTNTGELFF. CDR3 DNA sequence: TGCGCCAGCAGCCCCCTAGCGGGGTATACGAACACCGGGGAGCTGTTTTTT. This rearrangement joins TRBV4-1 to TRBJ2-2; 9 bases are a match to TRBD2. Germline loops: CDR1 MGHRA, CDR2 YSYEKL. The CDR3 is 17 amino acids. Germline trimming cut 4 bases from V and 0 bases from J; bases unmatched to any gene: 6.

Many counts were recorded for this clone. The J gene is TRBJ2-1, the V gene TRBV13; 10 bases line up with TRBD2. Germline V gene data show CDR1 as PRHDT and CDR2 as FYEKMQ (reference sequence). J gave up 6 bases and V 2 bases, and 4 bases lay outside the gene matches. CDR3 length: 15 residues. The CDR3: CASSLWTSGLNEQFF. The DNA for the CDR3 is TGTGCCAGCAGCTTATGGACTAGCGGACTCAATGAGCAGTTCTTC.

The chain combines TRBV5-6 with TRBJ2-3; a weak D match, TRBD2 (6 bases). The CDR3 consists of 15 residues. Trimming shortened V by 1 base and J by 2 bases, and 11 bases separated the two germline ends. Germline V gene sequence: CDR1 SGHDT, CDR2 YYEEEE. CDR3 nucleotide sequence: TGTGCCAGCAGCTTGTGGGAGGACCACACAGATACGCAGTATTTT. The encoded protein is CASSLWEDHTDTQYF.

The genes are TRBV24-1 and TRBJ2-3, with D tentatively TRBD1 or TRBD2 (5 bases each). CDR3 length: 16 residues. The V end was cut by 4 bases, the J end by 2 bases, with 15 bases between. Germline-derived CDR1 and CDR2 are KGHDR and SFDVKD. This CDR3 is CATSDQGRTFTDTQYF. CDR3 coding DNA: TGTGCCACCAGTGACCAGGGACGGACGTTCACAGATACGCAGTATTTT.

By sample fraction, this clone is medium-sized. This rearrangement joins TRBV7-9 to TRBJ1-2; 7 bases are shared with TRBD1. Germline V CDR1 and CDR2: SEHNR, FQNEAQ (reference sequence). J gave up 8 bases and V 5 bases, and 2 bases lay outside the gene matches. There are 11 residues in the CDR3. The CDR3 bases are TGTGCCAGCAGCCGACAGGGCGGCTACACCTTC. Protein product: CASSRQGGYTF.

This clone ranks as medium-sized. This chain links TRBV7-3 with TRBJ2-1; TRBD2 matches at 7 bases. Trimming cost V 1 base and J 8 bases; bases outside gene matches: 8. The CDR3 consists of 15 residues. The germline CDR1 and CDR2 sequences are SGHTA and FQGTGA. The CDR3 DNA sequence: TGTGCCAGCAGCTTAAGCCTACTAGCGATAGATGAGCAGTTCTTC. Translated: CASSLSLLAIDEQFF.

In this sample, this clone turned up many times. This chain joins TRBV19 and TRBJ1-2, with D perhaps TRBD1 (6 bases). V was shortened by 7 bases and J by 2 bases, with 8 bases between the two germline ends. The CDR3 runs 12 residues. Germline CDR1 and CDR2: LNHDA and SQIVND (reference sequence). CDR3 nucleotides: TGTGCCAGTAAAAGGGGGAACTATGGCTACACCTTC. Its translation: CASKRGNYGYTF.

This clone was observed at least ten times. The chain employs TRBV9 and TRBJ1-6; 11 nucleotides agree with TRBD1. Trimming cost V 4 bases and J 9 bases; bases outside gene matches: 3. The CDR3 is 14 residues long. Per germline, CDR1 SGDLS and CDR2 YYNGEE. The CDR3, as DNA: TGTGCCAGCAGCCGGGACAGGGGGAGTTCACCCCTCCACTTT. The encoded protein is CASSRDRGSSPLHF.

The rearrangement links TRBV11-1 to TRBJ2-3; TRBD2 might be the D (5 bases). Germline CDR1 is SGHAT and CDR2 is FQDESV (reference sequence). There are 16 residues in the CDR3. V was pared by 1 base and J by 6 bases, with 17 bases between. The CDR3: CASSLVLAGVVDTQYF. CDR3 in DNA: TGTGCCAGCAGCTTAGTGCTAGCTGGAGTCGTGGATACGCAGTATTTT.

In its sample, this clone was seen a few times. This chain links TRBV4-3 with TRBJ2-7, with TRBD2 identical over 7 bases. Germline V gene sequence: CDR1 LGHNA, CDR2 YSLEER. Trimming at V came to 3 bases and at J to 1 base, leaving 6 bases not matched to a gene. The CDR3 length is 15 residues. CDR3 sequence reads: CASSQVLAESYEQYF. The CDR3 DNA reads TGCGCCAGCAGCCAGGTTCTAGCGGAGTCCTACGAGCAGTACTTC.

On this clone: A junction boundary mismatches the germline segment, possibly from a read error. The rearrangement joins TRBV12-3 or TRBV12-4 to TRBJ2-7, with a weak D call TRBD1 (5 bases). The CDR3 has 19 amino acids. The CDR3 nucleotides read TGTGCCAGCAGTTTGCGACAGTGTTTGGCCCTCGAGATCACCTACGAGCTGTACTTC. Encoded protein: CASSLRQCLALEITYELYF.

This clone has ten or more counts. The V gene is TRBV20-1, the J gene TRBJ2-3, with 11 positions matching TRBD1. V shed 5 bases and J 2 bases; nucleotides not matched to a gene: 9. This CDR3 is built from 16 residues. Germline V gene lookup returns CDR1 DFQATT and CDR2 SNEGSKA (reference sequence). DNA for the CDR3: TGCAGTGCTCGGACAGGGGGCGGTGGTATCACAGATACGCAGTATTTT. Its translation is CSARTGGGGITDTQYF.

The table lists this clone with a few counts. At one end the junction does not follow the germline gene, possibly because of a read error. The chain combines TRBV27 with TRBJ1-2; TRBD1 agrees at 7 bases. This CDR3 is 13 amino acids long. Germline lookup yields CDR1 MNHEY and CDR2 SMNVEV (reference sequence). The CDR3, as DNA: TGTGCCAGCGGTTTACCGACAGGGAGAGGCTACGCCTTC. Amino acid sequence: CASGLPTGRGYAF.